This T cell receptor (beta chain) stems from a study of blood T cell repertoires in COVID-19. Looking at the study overall: Samples taken during acute and convalescent COVID-19 were collected in the United States, Italy and Spain.

There are a few counts of this clone. Original data processing: Amplification of reference gene primers was used by the study to estimate nucleated cell counts. The protocol was immunoSEQ multiplex PCR, while the TCRdb copy is restricted to in-frame clones and leaves out a portion. V, J and clone size were drawn from that table, and D and trimming were deduced from the DNA. The sample contains over 200,000 clones, around nine tenths of which appear only once. It was within 2 weeks before study entry that exposed participants met a COVID-19 case. The CDR3 covers 14 residues. Germline V CDR1 and CDR2: MDHEN, SYDVKM. V gave up 7 bases and J gave up 8 bases, with 15 bases separating them.

The sequence was collected from a young woman who had been exposed to COVID-19. The chain uses TRBV28 and TRBJ1-6; weak D call: TRBD1 (5 bases). The sample comprised PBMCs or T cells enriched from blood (not recorded which). The CDR3 loop reads CASIYTGTDSPLHF. As DNA, the CDR3 is TGTGCCAGCATATATACCGGGACTGATTCACCCCTCCACTTT.